This T cell receptor (beta chain) emerged from a study of regulatory T cells in long-lasting Graves disease. Looking at the study overall: Patients newly diagnosed with Graves' had been on antithyroid drugs for under 3 months.

Combining iRepertoire HTBI primers with Arm-PCR of CDR3 regions, the authors built TCR beta libraries. Each CDR3 protein gets one entry after TCRdb re-called the multiplex PCR reads with MiXCR. This table has 400,000 to 500,000 distinct CDR3 sequences, about a sixth appearing once. A few counts support this clonotype. The sample's time point: newly diagnosed GD, antithyroid drugs for less than 3 months. With RNA extracted from PBMCs as input, the TCR library was made. These data were likewise used in another study, on T cells in Graves' hyperthyroidism and ophthalmopathy.

This sequence was found in a young woman with Graves disease. The material was peripheral blood mononuclear cells (PBMCs), obtained at new diagnosis, from a patient treated with antithyroid drugs.

The CDR3 sequence: CASRKEPLNTEAFF. The DNA of the CDR3 is TGTGCCAGCAGAAAGGAACCCTTGAACACTGAAGCTTTCTTT. The chain links TRBV6-1 to TRBJ1-1; no reliable D call. V was pared by 6 bases and J by 0 bases, with 11 bases between. CDR1 is MNHNS and CDR2 is SASEGT in the germline V gene. The CDR3 has 14 residues.